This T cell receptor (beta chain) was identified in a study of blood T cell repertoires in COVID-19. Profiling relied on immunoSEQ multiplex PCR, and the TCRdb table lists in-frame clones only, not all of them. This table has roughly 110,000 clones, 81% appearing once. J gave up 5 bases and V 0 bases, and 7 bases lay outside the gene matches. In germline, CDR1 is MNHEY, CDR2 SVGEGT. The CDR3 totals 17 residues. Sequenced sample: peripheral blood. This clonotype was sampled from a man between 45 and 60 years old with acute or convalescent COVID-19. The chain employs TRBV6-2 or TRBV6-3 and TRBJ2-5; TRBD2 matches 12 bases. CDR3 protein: CASSYSASGGARETQYF. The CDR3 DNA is TGTGCCAGCAGTTACTCGGCTAGCGGGGGGGCTCGGGAGACCCAGTACTTC.